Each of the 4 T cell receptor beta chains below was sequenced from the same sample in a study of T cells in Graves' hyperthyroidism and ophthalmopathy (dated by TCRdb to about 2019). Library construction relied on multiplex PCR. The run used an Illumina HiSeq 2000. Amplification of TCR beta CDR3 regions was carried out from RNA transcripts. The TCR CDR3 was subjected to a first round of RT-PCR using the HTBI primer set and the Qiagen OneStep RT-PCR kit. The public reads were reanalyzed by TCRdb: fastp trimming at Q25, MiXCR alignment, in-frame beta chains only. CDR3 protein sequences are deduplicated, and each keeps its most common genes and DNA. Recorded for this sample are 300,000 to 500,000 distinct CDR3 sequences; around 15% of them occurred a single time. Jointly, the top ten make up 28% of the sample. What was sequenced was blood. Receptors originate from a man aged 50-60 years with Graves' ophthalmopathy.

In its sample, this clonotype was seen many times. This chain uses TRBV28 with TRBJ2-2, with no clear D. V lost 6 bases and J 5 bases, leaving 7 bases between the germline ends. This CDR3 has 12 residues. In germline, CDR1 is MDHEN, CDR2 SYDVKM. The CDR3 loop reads CASSILTGELFF. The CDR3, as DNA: TGTGCCAGCAGCATATTGACCGGGGAGCTGTTTTTT.

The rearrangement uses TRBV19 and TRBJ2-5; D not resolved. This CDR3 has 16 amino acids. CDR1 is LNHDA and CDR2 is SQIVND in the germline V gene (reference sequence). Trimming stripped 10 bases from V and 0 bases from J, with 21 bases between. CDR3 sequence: CATQKRSGRHQETQYF. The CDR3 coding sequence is TGTGCCACCCAGAAAAGGTCTGGACGGCACCAAGAGACCCAGTACTTC.

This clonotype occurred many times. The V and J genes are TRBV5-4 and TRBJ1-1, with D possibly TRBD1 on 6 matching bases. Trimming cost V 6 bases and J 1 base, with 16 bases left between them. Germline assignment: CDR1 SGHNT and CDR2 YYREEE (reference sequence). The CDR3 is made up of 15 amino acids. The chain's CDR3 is CASTRDTYTNTEAFF. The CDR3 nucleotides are TGTGCCAGCACCCGGGACACCTATACGAACACTGAAGCTTTCTTT.

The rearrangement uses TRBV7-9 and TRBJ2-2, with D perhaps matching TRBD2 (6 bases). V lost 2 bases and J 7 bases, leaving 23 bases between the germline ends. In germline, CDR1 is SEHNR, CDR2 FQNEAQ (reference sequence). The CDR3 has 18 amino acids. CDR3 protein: CASSLWGDSGRSNGELFF. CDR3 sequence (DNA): TGTGCCAGCAGCTTATGGGGAGACAGCGGGCGCTCTAACGGGGAGCTGTTTTTT.